The 8 T cell receptor beta chains below come from one sample, sequenced in a study of PD-L1 blockade in urothelial cancer. Using immunoSEQ multiplex PCR, the repertoire was profiled, and TCRdb retains in-frame clones only, with some absent. The data hold around 57,000 clones, with approximately 78% observed a single time. Time point described: pretreatment peripheral blood. Sample: PBMCs, taken around atezolizumab (anti-PD-L1) treatment. The receptors derive from a man aged 70-80 years with urothelial cancer.

The chain employs TRBV5-6 and TRBJ2-3; possible D gene TRBD1, 6 bases. Germline CDR1 is SGHDT and CDR2 is YYEEEE. The length of the CDR3 is 15 residues. V was clipped by 5 bases and J by 4 bases, with 17 bases between them. CDR3 nucleotide sequence: TGTGCCAGCAGTTTAGGGAGAGGGGGTTCAGATACGCAGTATTTT. This gives the protein CASSLGRGGSDTQYF.

This clone was picked up one time. The V and J genes are TRBV19 and TRBJ2-6; D gene unclear. This CDR3 spans 17 amino acids. CDR1 and CDR2 from the germline V gene are LNHDA and SQIVND (reference sequence). Trimming cost V 2 bases and J 2 bases, with 13 bases left between them. CDR3 in amino acids: CASSISRFPTGANVLTF. CDR3 DNA: TGTGCCAGTAGTATATCCAGGTTCCCTACTGGGGCCAACGTCCTGACTTTC.

The chain links TRBV5-5 to TRBJ1-5, with D hard to call. The CDR3 spans 15 residues. Trimming removed 4 bases from V and 6 bases from J, with 17 bases in between. Germline V gene data show CDR1 as SGHKS and CDR2 as YYEKEE (reference sequence). The CDR3 loop is CASSASRERSQPQHF. Here the CDR3 DNA reads TGTGCCAGCAGCGCCTCTCGGGAGCGGAGTCAGCCCCAGCATTTT. The full variable domain, in which reference TRBV5-5 and TRBJ1-5 provide the parts outside the CDR3, is DAGVTQSPTHLIKTRGQQVTLRCSPISGHKSVSWYQQVLGQGPQFIFQYYEKEERGRGNFPDRFSARQFPNYSSELNVNALLLGDSALYLCASSASRERSQPQHFGDGTRLSIL.

The chain carries TRBV10-3 and TRBJ1-2; the D gene is possibly TRBD1 (5 bases). V was trimmed by 4 bases and J by 4 bases, leaving 10 bases between them. The CDR3 totals 13 residues. From germline, CDR1 is ENHRY and CDR2 SYGVKD. The CDR3 sequence is CAISGDSLYGYTF. The DNA for the CDR3 is TGTGCCATCAGTGGCGACAGCCTCTATGGCTACACCTTC.

The sample holds a few counts of this clone. The chain carries TRBV20-1 and TRBJ1-2, with D possibly TRBD1 on 5 matching bases. Germline CDR1 and CDR2: DFQATT and SNEGSKA (reference sequence). V was pared by 6 bases and J by 6 bases, with 11 bases between. The CDR3 is 11 residues long. The CDR3 loop reads CSAGGRNGYTF. Here the CDR3 DNA reads TGCAGTGCCGGGGGGAGAAATGGCTACACCTTC.

The chain carries TRBV4-1 and TRBJ2-2; 8 bases are a match to TRBD1. CDR1 MGHRA and CDR2 YSYEKL come from the germline V gene. V shed 2 bases and J 5 bases; nucleotides not matched to a gene: 25. This CDR3 comprises 22 residues. CDR3 sequence (DNA): TGCGCCAGCAGCCAACAAGTCCCGCTCGACAGGGGATTAAGGGTTCGGACCGGGGAGCTGTTTTTT. Translating gives CASSQQVPLDRGLRVRTGELFF.

The chain employs TRBV18 and TRBJ1-1; D unclear. CDR1 is KGHSH, CDR2 LQKENI, per germline. The V end was cut by 2 bases, the J end by 4 bases, with 8 bases between. The CDR3 extends over 13 amino acids. DNA of the CDR3: TGTGCCAGCTCACCAGGGGAGGGCACTGAAGCTTTCTTT. It translates to CASSPGEGTEAFF.

This chain connects TRBV29-1 to TRBJ1-5; TRBD1 agrees at 8 bases. CDR1 and CDR2 from the germline V gene are SQVTM and ANQGSEA. CDR3 size: 14 residues. V was pared by 7 bases and J by 7 bases, with 12 bases of the junction left unmatched. The CDR3 protein is CSAGQGLGIQPQHF. DNA of the CDR3: TGCAGCGCCGGACAGGGTTTAGGGATCCAGCCCCAGCATTTT.